The entry that follows covers one T cell receptor beta chain sequence. Antigen unknown. The V gene's germline CDR1 is PRHDT and CDR2 FYEKMQ (reference sequence). The J segment lost 4 bases and the V segment lost 2 bases, leaving 10 bases of the junction unmatched. The length of the CDR3 is 17 residues. This sample stems from a study of cytomegalovirus exposure and HLA in healthy donors. Study observations and caveats: Previous analysis showed most TCR beta V segments were productive about 90% or about 30% of the time. It was assumed in the presence/absence analyses that sequencing depth was roughly uniform across donors. From TCR beta sequences, most subjects' HLA-A and HLA-B alleles were reportedly predicted accurately. In vitro experiments confirmed that three CMV-associated chains were specific for CMV antigens.

PCR amplification relied on 60 Vbeta primers (plus 13 Jbeta primers). Measured with immunoSEQ multiplex PCR; TCRdb has only the in-frame clones, and not every one. The table has roughly 160,000 clones, roughly 78% seen once. Sequences were obtained from PBMCs. The chain links TRBV13 to TRBJ2-1, with 8 bases fitting TRBD2. The receptor's source is a woman aged 50 to 60 in good health and CMV-seropositive. This CDR3 reads CASSLRWQRGRYNEQFF. In nucleotides, the CDR3 is TGTGCCAGCAGCTTAAGGTGGCAGCGGGGGCGTTACAATGAGCAGTTCTTC.